The T cell receptor (beta chain) described here comes from a study of T cells after yellow fever vaccination. TCR cDNA, made by 5'RACE template switching, carried an added universal primer site and UMIs. TCRdb reprocessed the 5' RACE reads via MiXCR and lists one record per CDR3 protein. The repertoire holds approximately 120,000 distinct CDR3 sequences, about 7.4% seen once, with 2.5% in the top ten. This clonotype was recorded at least ten times. Antigen specificity is unknown. General observations from the study: Clones that expanded after primary vaccination mostly reappeared after the booster (approximately 96% CD4, approximately 87% CD8). A secondary response was less intense yet reached its peak sooner, at day 5 versus 15. Contaminants from the bulk population, in the form of abundant clonotypes, could be found in FACS-sorted repertoires.

Trimming removed 5 bases at V and 4 bases at J, with 14 bases between. From germline, CDR1 is DFQATT and CDR2 SNEGSKA (reference sequence). The CDR3 is made up of 13 amino acids. The chain links TRBV20-1 to TRBJ1-2, with D possibly being TRBD1 (6 bases). The sequenced sample was CD4+ T cells sorted from PBMCs, obtained around 10 days after the first yellow fever vaccination. The source of this sequence is a man younger than 35 who received the YFV17D yellow fever vaccine. CDR3 amino acids: CSAPTGFLYGYTF. The CDR3 coding sequence is TGCAGTGCTCCGACAGGATTTCTCTATGGCTACACCTTC.